These 9 T cell receptor beta chains were all obtained from the same sample, sequenced in a study of blood T cell repertoires in COVID-19. Profiled with immunoSEQ multiplex PCR; TCRdb holds only in-frame clones, not every one. Here the sample spans about 260,000 clones, around nine tenths being singletons. Sequencing was carried out using peripheral blood. The receptors were gathered from a woman in her twenties or thirties with COVID-19, enrolled during active disease.

The rearrangement uses TRBV4-3 and TRBJ1-1; no clear D gene. Trimming removed 0 bases from V and 7 bases from J, with 12 bases in between. Germline V gene data show CDR1 as LGHNA and CDR2 as YSLEER. CDR3 size: 14 residues. The CDR3 nucleotides are TGCGCCAGCAGCCAAGAATGGGGAGGGAGTGAAGCTTTCTTT. Its translation is CASSQEWGGSEAFF.

The chain couples TRBV29-1 to TRBJ2-2; 7 bases fit TRBD1. The V gene end was trimmed by 7 bases and the J gene end by 5 bases; junction bases not matched to a gene: 7. The CDR3 has 13 residues. Germline V CDR1 and CDR2: SQVTM, ANQGSEA. The DNA of the CDR3 is TGCAGCGCCCGAGACAGGGTAACCGGGGAGCTGTTTTTT. Protein product: CSARDRVTGELFF.

This clone is a singleton in its sample. The chain is built from TRBV7-2 and TRBJ2-7; possibly TRBD1 for D (5 bases). Germline V gene data show CDR1 as SGHTA and CDR2 as FQGNSA. The CDR3 is made up of 12 amino acids. The V end lost 3 bases, the J end lost 2 bases, and 5 bases lay between the germline ends. DNA of the CDR3: TGTGCCAGCAGCTTCAGGGCCTACGAGCAGTACTTC. It codes for CASSFRAYEQYF.

This sequence joins TRBV21-1 and TRBJ2-7; the DNA was not compared with TRBD2, the D call given in the table. TRBV21-1 is assigned pseudogene status. The CDR3 totals 19 residues. The CDR3 DNA reads as TGTGCCAGCAGCAAAAAAATAGGACTAGCGGGAGGTAGAGACTACGAGCAGTACTTC. It is translated as CASSKKIGLAGGRDYEQYF.

V gene TRBV9 combines with J gene TRBJ1-4; 7 bases map to TRBD1. Germline V gene data show CDR1 as SGDLS and CDR2 as YYNGEE. The CDR3 runs to 14 residues. Germline trimming cut 3 bases from V and 4 bases from J; bases unmatched to any gene: 3. For the CDR3, the DNA is TGTGCCAGCAGCGAGGGGGCGCATAATGAAAAACTGTTTTTT. Translation gives CASSEGAHNEKLFF.

This rearrangement joins TRBV6-5 to TRBJ2-2; tentatively, D is TRBD2 (6 bases). The CDR3 is 12 residues long. The germline gives CDR1 MNHEY, CDR2 SVGAGI. V shed 8 bases and J shed 6 bases, with 10 bases lying between them. CDR3 amino acids: CASAGGAGELFF. The CDR3 DNA reads TGTGCCAGCGCCGGAGGGGCCGGGGAGCTGTTTTTT.

The gene calls are TRBV9 and TRBJ2-7; 12 bases line up with TRBD2. This CDR3 has 15 amino acids. Per the germline V gene, CDR1 is SGDLS and CDR2 is YYNGEE. The junction had 3 bases not matched to a gene; V was cut back by 4 bases and J by 1 base. Here the CDR3 DNA reads TGTGCCAGCAGCCCAGGACTAGCGGGATCCTACGAGCAGTACTTC. Its protein product is CASSPGLAGSYEQYF.

This chain joins TRBV2 and TRBJ2-3; 13 positions agree with TRBD2. Germline-derived CDR1 and CDR2 are SNHLY and FYNNEI. The CDR3 length is 18 residues. V shed 4 bases, J shed 6 bases, and the junction held 13 bases outside the gene matches. CDR3 coding DNA: TGTGCCAGCAGTGGGACTAGCGGGGGCTACCTACAGGCCGATACGCAGTATTTT. This codes for CASSGTSGGYLQADTQYF. The full variable domain, rest sourced from reference TRBV2 and TRBJ2-3, is EPEVTQTPSHQVTQMGQEVILRCVPISNHLYFYWYRQILGQKVEFLVSFYNNEISEKSEIFDDQFSVERPDGSNFTLKIRSTKLEDSAMYFCASSGTSGGYLQADTQYFGPGTRLTVL.

The chain has TRBV2 and TRBJ2-7, with D possibly matching TRBD1 (5 bases). Trimming shortened V by 0 bases and J by 2 bases, and 14 bases separated the two germline ends. CDR1 and CDR2 (germline): SNHLY, FYNNEI. The CDR3 runs to 16 residues. In nucleotides, the CDR3 is TGTGCCAGCAGTGAAGCGCTTCAGGGAAGTGCCTACGAGCAGTACTTC. It codes for CASSEALQGSAYEQYF.